A single sample is the source of the 24 T cell receptor beta chains below, sequenced in a study of monozygotic twins with inflammatory bowel disease. TCRdb derives one entry per CDR3 protein from the 5' RACE reads, leaving out DNA. This repertoire comprises roughly 100,000 distinct CDR3 sequences; its ten largest clones make up less than 2%. Sequenced material: blood. These receptors all stem from a human donor with ulcerative colitis or Crohn's disease, or a healthy co-twin of an affected twin (not recorded which).

The chain carries TRBV12-3 or TRBV12-4 and TRBJ2-3; TCRdb designates TRBD1, a call that cannot be tested without DNA. The CDR3 sequence is 17 residues long. CDR3 amino acids: CASSGQGGGLFTDTQYF.

The rearrangement uses TRBV5-1 and TRBJ2-5; TCRdb's D gene call, TRBD1, goes unchecked for lack of DNA. Germline V lookup: CDR1 SGHRS, CDR2 YFSETQ. CDR3 length equals 11 residues. This CDR3 reads CASSADRGQYF.

The chain links TRBV5-8 to TRBJ2-3; the D gene TCRdb calls, TRBD1, cannot be checked with no DNA. Germline V gives CDR1 SGHTS, CDR2 YDEGEE. The CDR3 runs 16 residues. The CDR3 protein is CANHILGQAGTDTQYF. Filled out from reference TRBV5-8 and TRBJ2-3, the complete variable domain reads EAGVTQSPTHLIKTRGQQATLRCSPISGHTSVYWYQQALGLGLQFLLWYDEGEERNRGNFPPRFSGRQFPNYSSELNVNALELEDSALYLCANHILGQAGTDTQYFGPGTRLTVL.

V usage is TRBV27 and J usage is TRBJ2-7; with no DNA, the TCRdb D assignment of TRBD1 cannot be verified. Germline V gene lookup returns CDR1 MNHEY and CDR2 SMNVEV (reference sequence). CDR3 length equals 13 residues. CDR3 amino acids: CASSSSRENEQYF.

The chain is built from TRBV7-9 and TRBJ1-3; TCRdb indicates TRBD1, and absent DNA this call remains unverified. The CDR3 is made up of 14 amino acids. Germline loops: CDR1 SEHNR, CDR2 FQNEAQ (reference sequence). CDR3 in amino acids: CASSWGASGNTIYF.

The rearrangement uses TRBV29-1 and TRBJ2-7; TCRdb outputs TRBD1, but without DNA this stays unchecked. This CDR3 comprises 13 residues. The germline CDR1 and CDR2 sequences are SQVTM and ANQGSEA. The CDR3 protein is CSATARGAREQYF.

V is TRBV18 and J is TRBJ2-1. This CDR3 is built from 16 residues. Germline loops: CDR1 KGHSH, CDR2 LQKENI. The CDR3 sequence is CASSPSDQTLYNEQFF.

The V gene is TRBV4-2, the J gene TRBJ2-6. Germline V gives CDR1 LGHNA, CDR2 YNFKEQ. This CDR3 contains 19 residues. The CDR3 loop is CASSQVAAGTTPGANVLTF.

This chain connects TRBV28 to TRBJ2-7; there is no DNA to check the TCRdb D call of TRBD2. The CDR3 sequence is 16 residues long. Germline V gives CDR1 MDHEN, CDR2 SYDVKM. This CDR3 is CASRVEGGTRRLEQYF.

This chain joins TRBV5-1 and TRBJ2-7. Germline V CDR1 and CDR2: SGHRS, YFSETQ. The CDR3 is 13 amino acids. The CDR3 sequence is CASSAWSSYEHYF.

CDR3 protein: CASSLLHSGTYEQYF. The chain employs TRBV5-1 and TRBJ2-7; TCRdb reports TRBD1, a call that lacks DNA to check it against. This CDR3 spans 15 amino acids. Germline V gene data show CDR1 as SGHRS and CDR2 as YFSETQ.

The rearrangement joins TRBV6-5 to TRBJ2-7; with no DNA, the TCRdb D assignment of TRBD1 cannot be verified. Germline assignment: CDR1 MNHEY and CDR2 SVGAGI. This CDR3 has 14 amino acids. CDR3 residues: CASSYTDRDYEQYF.

The genes are TRBV5-1 and TRBJ2-2; TCRdb outputs TRBD2, but without DNA this stays unchecked. Germline CDR1 is SGHRS and CDR2 is YFSETQ. The CDR3 consists of 17 residues. This chain's CDR3 is CASSPWPSTANTGELFF. Full variable domain (remainder filled in from reference TRBV5-1 and TRBJ2-2): KAGVTQTPRYLIKTRGQQVTLSCSPISGHRSVSWYQQTPGQGLQFLFEYFSETQRNKGNFPGRFSGRQFSNSRSEMNVSTLELGDSALYLCASSPWPSTANTGELFFGEGSRLTVL.

This chain connects TRBV6-2 or TRBV6-3 to TRBJ1-5; the TRBD1 assignment by TCRdb is unverifiable without DNA. This CDR3 has 13 amino acids. Germline-derived CDR1 and CDR2 are MNHEY and SVGEGT. The CDR3 loop reads CASSEPPHQPQHF.

The genes are TRBV12-3 or TRBV12-4 and TRBJ1-4; checking the TCRdb D call of TRBD1 is not possible without DNA. The CDR3 covers 16 residues. CDR3: CAGKTGGWFMCEKLFF.

V is TRBV28 and J is TRBJ2-7; the D call from TCRdb, TRBD2, cannot be confirmed without DNA. The CDR3 runs to 13 residues. Germline assignment: CDR1 MDHEN and CDR2 SYDVKM. The CDR3: CASNAGLLYEQYF. Variable domain in full (rest from reference TRBV28 and TRBJ2-7): DVKVTQSSRYLVKRTGEKVFLECVQDMDHENMFWYRQDPGLGLRLIYFSYDVKMKEKGDIPEGYSVSREKKERFSLILESASTNQTSMYLCASNAGLLYEQYFGPGTRLTVT.

V is TRBV18 and J is TRBJ2-5. The CDR3 is 13 amino acids. Germline CDR1 is KGHSH and CDR2 is LQKENI. CDR3 amino acids: CASSPLGAETQYF.

The rearrangement joins TRBV5-5 to TRBJ2-1. The CDR3 covers 14 residues. Germline V lookup: CDR1 SGHKS, CDR2 YYEKEE (reference sequence). This chain's CDR3 is CASSFMGFYNEQFF. The complete variable domain, with remaining parts taken from reference TRBV5-5 and TRBJ2-1, reads DAGVTQSPTHLIKTRGQQVTLRCSPISGHKSVSWYQQVLGQGPQFIFQYYEKEERGRGNFPDRFSARQFPNYSSELNVNALLLGDSALYLCASSFMGFYNEQFFGPGTRLTVL.

V is TRBV29-1 and J is TRBJ2-7; TCRdb selects TRBD1, and the lack of DNA leaves this call unchecked. This CDR3 spans 14 amino acids. Germline-derived CDR1 and CDR2 are SQVTM and ANQGSEA. The CDR3 reads CSAGGGQGADEQYF.

The chain has TRBV5-6 and TRBJ2-7; TCRdb's D gene call, TRBD1, goes unchecked for lack of DNA. The CDR3 length is 14 residues. The germline gives CDR1 SGHDT, CDR2 YYEEEE. The CDR3 here is CASSLVTANYEQYF. The full variable domain, completed using reference TRBV5-6 and TRBJ2-7, is DAGVTQSPTHLIKTRGQQVTLRCSPKSGHDTVSWYQQALGQGPQFIFQYYEEEERQRGNFPDRFSGHQFPNYSSELNVNALLLGDSALYLCASSLVTANYEQYFGPGTRLTVT.

This clonotype is deemed medium-sized by its frequency. V and J are TRBV6-2 or TRBV6-3 and TRBJ2-1; TCRdb's D call, TRBD1, is unchecked because there is no DNA. Germline V gene data show CDR1 as MNHEY and CDR2 as SVGEGT. This CDR3 has 14 residues. CDR3: CAAAPGGLYNEQFF.

CDR3 residues: CASSLDRWGSGQGSSGANVLTF. This sequence joins TRBV11-2 and TRBJ2-6; checking the TCRdb D call of TRBD1 is not possible without DNA. CDR1 is SGHAT and CDR2 is FQNNGV in the germline V gene. This CDR3 comprises 22 residues.

The chain joins TRBV10-3 to TRBJ2-5; TCRdb lists TRBD1, though no DNA is available to test this call. CDR1 is ENHRY, CDR2 SYGVKD, per germline. This CDR3 contains 13 residues. The CDR3 loop reads CAISVQEQETQYF.

The chain links TRBV3-1 to TRBJ2-1; TCRdb lists TRBD2, though no DNA is available to test this call. Germline V CDR1 and CDR2: LGHDT, YNNKEL (reference sequence). The CDR3 has 14 residues. CDR3 in amino acids: CASSHPLPPNEQFF.